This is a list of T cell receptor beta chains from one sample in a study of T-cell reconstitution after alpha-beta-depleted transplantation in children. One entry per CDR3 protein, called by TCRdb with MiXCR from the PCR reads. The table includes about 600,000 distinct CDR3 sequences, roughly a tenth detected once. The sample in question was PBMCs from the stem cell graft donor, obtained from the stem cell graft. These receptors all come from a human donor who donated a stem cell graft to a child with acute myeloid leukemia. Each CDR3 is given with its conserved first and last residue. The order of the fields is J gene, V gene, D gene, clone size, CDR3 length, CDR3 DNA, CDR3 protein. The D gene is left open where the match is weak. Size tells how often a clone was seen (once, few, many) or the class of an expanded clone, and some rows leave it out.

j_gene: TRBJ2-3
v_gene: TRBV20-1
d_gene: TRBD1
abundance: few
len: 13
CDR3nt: TGCAGTGGTGGGGACAGGGGCACAGATACGCAGTATTTT
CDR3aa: CSGGDRGTDTQYF

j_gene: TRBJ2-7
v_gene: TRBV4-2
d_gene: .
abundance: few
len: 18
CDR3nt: TGTGCCAGCAGCCAAGAAGGGGCAGAGGCCTTGTCCCCCTACGAGCAGTACTTC
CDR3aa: CASSQEGAEALSPYEQYF

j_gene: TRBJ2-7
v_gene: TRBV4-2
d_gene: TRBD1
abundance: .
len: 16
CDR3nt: TGTGCCAGCAGCCAACCTGGACAGGGGGCGTTGCACGAGCAGTACTTC
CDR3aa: CASSQPGQGALHEQYF

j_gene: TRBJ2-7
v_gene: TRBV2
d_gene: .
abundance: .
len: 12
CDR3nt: TGTGCCAGCGGAACAGGGTTAGGCGAGCAGTACTTC
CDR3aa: CASGTGLGEQYF

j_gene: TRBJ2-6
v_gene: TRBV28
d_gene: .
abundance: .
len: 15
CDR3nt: TGTGCCAGCAGTGAGGGCGCCTCTGGGGCCAACGTCCTGACTTTC
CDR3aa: CASSEGASGANVLTF

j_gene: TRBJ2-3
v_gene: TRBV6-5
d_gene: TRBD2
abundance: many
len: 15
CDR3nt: TGTGCCAGCAGCTCCGGGGGGACTAGCACAGATACGCAGTATTTT
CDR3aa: CASSSGGTSTDTQYF

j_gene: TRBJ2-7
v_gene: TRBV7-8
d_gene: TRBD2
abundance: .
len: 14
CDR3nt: TGTGCCAGCAGCTTAGCGGGGGGGATCAACGAGCAGTACTTC
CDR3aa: CASSLAGGINEQYF

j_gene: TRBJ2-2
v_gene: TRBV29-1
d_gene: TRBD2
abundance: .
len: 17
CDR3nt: TGCAGCGTTGAAACCCGGGTCAGCGGGAGTTTTCCCGGGGAGCTGTTTTTT
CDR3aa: CSVETRVSGSFPGELFF

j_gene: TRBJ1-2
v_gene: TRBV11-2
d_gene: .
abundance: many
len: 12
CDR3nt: TGTGCCAGCAGCTTAGATGGGGGGCAGGACACCTTC
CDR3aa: CASSLDGGQDTF

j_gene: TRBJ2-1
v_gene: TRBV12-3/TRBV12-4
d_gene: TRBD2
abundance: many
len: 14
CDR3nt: TGTGCCAGCTGGGGGGAGGGGACGAAAGGTGAGCAGTTCTTC
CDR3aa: CASWGEGTKGEQFF

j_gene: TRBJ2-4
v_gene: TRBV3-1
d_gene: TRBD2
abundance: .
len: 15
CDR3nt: TGTGCCAGCAGCCAGGACGCGGGAGTGCAGAACATTCAGTACTTC
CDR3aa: CASSQDAGVQNIQYF